This TCR beta chain emerged from a study of blood T cell repertoires in COVID-19 (TCRdb year 2020). Broadly, across the study: Samples covering the acute and convalescent phases of COVID-19 were provided by collaborators in the United States, Italy and Spain. The material from the prospective study consisted of cDNA or gDNA derived from T cells, B-cell-depleted T cells, or PBMCs. The dataset comprised deeply sampled blood TCRbeta repertoires from subjects exposed to, actively infected with, or recovered from COVID-19. The repertoires were released in a freely available public database meant as a resource for research on the immune response to SARS-CoV-2. The samples were drawn from two sources: the first 160 participants of the ongoing ImmuneRACE study, and 1,000 to 1,500 subjects contributed by 6 global collaborators. Nearly every sample came with metadata listing a de-identified subject ID, COVID-19 status, age in years and sex. HLA class I and class II types, where available, came from metadata supplied by the sample provider rather than from assay-based typing. Study-level results and caveats: The amount of clinical and demographic metadata varied by source and participant and was provided uncurated.

The V end loses 6 bases and the J end loses 2 bases, and a stretch of 13 bases separates them. Spanning cysteine to phenylalanine, the CDR3 consists of 14 amino acids. This entry keeps only the CDR3 DNA: 42 bases, framed from base 1. The germline V gene yields MDHEN for CDR1 and SYDVKM for CDR2. Turning to this clone: Its binding antigen is unknown. The record has no base qualities; no much larger clone is one base away.

TCRbeta CDR3 regions were amplified from genomic DNA by means of the immunoSEQ Assay, a bias-controlled multiplex PCR. Per the original workflow: The number of nucleated cells in each sample was estimated from the amplification of reference gene primers within the assay. Sequence reads were collapsed and filtered to measure the absolute abundance of every unique TCRbeta CDR3 rearrangement. Productive Simpson clonality was computed per sample as the square root of Simpson's diversity index over productive rearrangements. The clones in this table, taken by TCRdb from immuneACCESS, are in-frame only. Not every clone is retained; where verified, under half of the shortfall comes from an unresolved V gene, and the cause of the rest is unknown. The DNA was the basis for D and trimming; V, J and clone size are from that table. Present in this sample are a few hundred thousand clones, approximately 90% of which were seen just once. Jointly, the top ten make up less than 2% of the sample.

Collaborating institutions collected whole blood in K2EDTA tubes following their own protocols. For TCRbeta analysis, collaborators shipped samples as frozen whole blood, isolated PBMCs, or DNA extracted from either of those sample types. The sequenced sample was peripheral blood. This receptor was obtained from a man in his 70s with acute or convalescent COVID-19. The sequence is built from TRBV28 and TRBJ1-1; matching of 6 bases hints at TRBD1 as the D gene. The DNA sequence reads TGTGCCAGCAGCTCCAGGGGACGAAACACTGAAGCTTTCTTT. The resulting protein is CASSSRGRNTEAFF.